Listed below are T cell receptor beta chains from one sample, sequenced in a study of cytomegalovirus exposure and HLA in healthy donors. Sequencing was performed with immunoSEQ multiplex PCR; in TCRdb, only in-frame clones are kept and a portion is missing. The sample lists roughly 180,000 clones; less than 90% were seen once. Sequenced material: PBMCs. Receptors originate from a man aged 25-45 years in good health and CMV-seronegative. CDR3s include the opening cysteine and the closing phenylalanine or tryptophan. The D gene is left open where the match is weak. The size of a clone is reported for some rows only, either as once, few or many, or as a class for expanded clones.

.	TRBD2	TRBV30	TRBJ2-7	TGTGCCTGGAGGGTGGGCGGAGGGAGGGTCTACGAGCAGTACTTC	CAWRVGGGRVYEQYF
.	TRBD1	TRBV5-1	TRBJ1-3	TGCGCCAGCAGCCCGGACAGGGGGCAAGCTGGAAACACCATATATTTT	CASSPDRGQAGNTIYF
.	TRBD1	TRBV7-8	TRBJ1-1	TGTGCCAGCAGCTCACAGGGGGTTGGGAACACTGAAGCTTTCTTT	CASSSQGVGNTEAFF
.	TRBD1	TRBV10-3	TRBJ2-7	TGTGCCACCGACTCAGGCAGGGGGCTCTCCTACGAGCAGTACTTC	CATDSGRGLSYEQYF
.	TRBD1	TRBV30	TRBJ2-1	TGTGCCTGGATCGGGACAGGGCTGTACAATGAGCAGTTCTTC	CAWIGTGLYNEQFF
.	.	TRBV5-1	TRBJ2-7	TGCGCCAGCAGCTTACCCGACGGGGATAGGTACTCCTACGAGCAGTACTTC	CASSLPDGDRYSYEQYF
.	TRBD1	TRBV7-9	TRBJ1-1	TGTGCCAGCAGCCCGGGACAGGGAGTCGGTGAAGCTTTCTTT	CASSPGQGVGEAFF
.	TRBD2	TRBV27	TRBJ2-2	TGTGCCGGACTAGCGGACACCGGGGAGCTGTTTTTT	CAGLADTGELFF
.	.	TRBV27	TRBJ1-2	TGTGCCAGCAGTGCCCACGGGCGCGGGTGGTTCAACTATGGCTACACCTTC	CASSAHGRGWFNYGYTF
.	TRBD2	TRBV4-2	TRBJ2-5	TGTGCCAGCAGCCAAGGGCAAGCGGGGGGGGTTTACCAAGAGACCCAGTACTTC	CASSQGQAGGVYQETQYF
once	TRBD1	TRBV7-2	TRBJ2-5	TGTGCCAGCAGATGGGGACAGACCCAAGAGACCCAGTACTTC	CASRWGQTQETQYF
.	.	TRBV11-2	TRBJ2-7	TGTGCCAGCAGCTTAGATCTACAGGCCTACGAGCAGTACTTC	CASSLDLQAYEQYF
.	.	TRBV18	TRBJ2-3	TGTGCCAGCTCACCACTCGGGGGAACTAGCACAGATACGCAGTATTTT	CASSPLGGTSTDTQYF
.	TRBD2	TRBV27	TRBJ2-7	TGTGCCAGCAGTTCCCCCAGCGGGGGTGGGTACGAGCAGTACTTC	CASSSPSGGGYEQYF
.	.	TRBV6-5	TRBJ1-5	TGTGCCAGCAGCCCACCGCCAACGAGAGGGCAGCCCCAGCATTTT	CASSPPPTRGQPQHF
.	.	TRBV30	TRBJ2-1	TGTGCCTGGAGTACAGGGATCTACAATGAGCAGTTCTTC	CAWSTGIYNEQFF
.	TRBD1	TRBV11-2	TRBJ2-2	TGTGCCAGCAAGGGGACAGGGAACACCGGGGAGCTGTTTTTT	CASKGTGNTGELFF
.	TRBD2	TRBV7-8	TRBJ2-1	TGTGCCAGCAGCTTAGCGCGGGAGGGCCCTCGAGGTGAGCAGTTCTTC	CASSLAREGPRGEQFF
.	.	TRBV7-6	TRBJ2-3	TGTGCCAGCAGCTTAGCGGCGGCAGGGGAATATACGCAGTATTTT	CASSLAAAGEYTQYF
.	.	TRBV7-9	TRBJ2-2	TGTGCCAGCAGCTTAGGATCGCAGGGGAACACCGGGGAGCTGTTTTTT	CASSLGSQGNTGELFF
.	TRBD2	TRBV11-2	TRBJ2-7	TGTGCCAGCAGCTTAGAGATAGCGGGGTCTCCTCCCTACGAGCGGTACTTC	CASSLEIAGSPPYERYF
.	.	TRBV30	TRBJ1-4	TGTGCCTGGACCGGCGGGCTTTTCAATGAAAAACTGTTTTTT	CAWTGGLFNEKLFF
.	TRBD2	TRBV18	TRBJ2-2	TGTGCCAGCTCACCACGGTCTAGCGGGGCCCCCGGGGAGCTGTTTTTT	CASSPRSSGAPGELFF
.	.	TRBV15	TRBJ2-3	TGTGCCACCAGCAGGGGCGGGACAGATACGCAGTATTTT	CATSRGGTDTQYF
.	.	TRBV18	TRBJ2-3	TGTGCCAGCTCAGGGGAGATTCATACGCAGTATTTT	CASSGEIHTQYF
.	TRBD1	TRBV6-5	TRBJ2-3	TGTGCCAGCAGTGAACAGGGGAGCAGGGATACGCAGTATTTT	CASSEQGSRDTQYF
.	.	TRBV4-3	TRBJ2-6	TGCGCCAGCAGCCAAGATAAATCTGGGGCCAACGTCCTGACTTTC	CASSQDKSGANVLTF
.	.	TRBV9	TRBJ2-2	TGTGCCAGCAGCGTAGCGGGCAGGGGAACCGGGGAGCTGTTTTTT	CASSVAGRGTGELFF
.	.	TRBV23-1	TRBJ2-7	TGCGCCAGCAGTCAAGGGCGAAAGGACACAGGCTACGAGCAGTACTTC	CASSQGRKDTGYEQYF
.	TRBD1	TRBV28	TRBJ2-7	TGTGCCAGCAGACGATTCGCGGGACAGGGGGCATCCTACGAGCAGTACTTC	CASRRFAGQGASYEQYF
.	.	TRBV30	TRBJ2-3	TGTGCCTGTTCAGGTATCACGCAGTATTTT	CACSGITQYF
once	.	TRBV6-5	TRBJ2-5	TGTGCCAGCAGTTACTTCCAGAACGGAGGGGAGCAGTACTTC	CASSYFQNGGEQYF
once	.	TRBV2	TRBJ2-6	TGTGCCACCCCGCACAGGGCTGCTGGGGCCAACGTCCTGACTTTC	CATPHRAAGANVLTF
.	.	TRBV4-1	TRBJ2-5	TGCGCCAGCAGCCTCGCGTACCAAGAGACCCAGTACTTC	CASSLAYQETQYF
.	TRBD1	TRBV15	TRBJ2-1	TGTGCCACCAGCAAAGGACAGGGGGCGGTCGATGAGCAGTTCTTC	CATSKGQGAVDEQFF
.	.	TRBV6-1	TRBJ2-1	TGTGCCAGCACCGGGACCAGGGGCGTCGATGAGCAGTTCTTC	CASTGTRGVDEQFF
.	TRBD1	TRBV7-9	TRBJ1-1	TGTGCCAGCAGCCCTAATTGGCGCGGACAGGGGCATGAAGCTTTCTTT	CASSPNWRGQGHEAFF
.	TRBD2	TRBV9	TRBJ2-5	TGTGCCAGCAGCGTACGGGGGGGCGTAGAGACCCAGTACTTC	CASSVRGGVETQYF
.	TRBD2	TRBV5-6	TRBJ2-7	TGTGCCAGCAGCGTGATGCTAGCGGGGGGGCCCTACGAGCAGTACTTC	CASSVMLAGGPYEQYF
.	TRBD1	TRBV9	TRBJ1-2	TGTGCCAGCAGCGCCGGGACAGGGTTAACCTTC	CASSAGTGLTF
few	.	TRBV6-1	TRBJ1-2	TGTGCCAGCAGGCGCCAGGGTGGCTACACCTTC	CASRRQGGYTF
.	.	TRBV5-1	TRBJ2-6	TGCGCCAGCAGCCCCGCGATGCCTGGGGCCAACGTCCTGACTTTC	CASSPAMPGANVLTF
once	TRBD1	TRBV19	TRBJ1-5	TGTGCCAGTAGGGACAGGGTTAATCAGCCCCAGCATTTT	CASRDRVNQPQHF
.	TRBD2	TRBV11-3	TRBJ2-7	TGTGCCAGCAGCCCGGGACTAGCGGGGGCCTACGAGCAGTACTTC	CASSPGLAGAYEQYF
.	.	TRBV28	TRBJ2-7	TGTGCCAGCAGTTTTCCCAGGGGCGGGTTTTATTCCTACGAGCAGTACTTC	CASSFPRGGFYSYEQYF
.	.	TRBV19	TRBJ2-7	TGTGCCAGTAGTGCGGGACAGAGCTACGAGCAGTACTTC	CASSAGQSYEQYF
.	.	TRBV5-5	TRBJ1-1	TGTGCCAGCCTATCCTCGGAGGAAAAGAACACTGAAGCTTTCTTT	CASLSSEEKNTEAFF
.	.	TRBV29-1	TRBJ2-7	TGCAGCGCCAGGGGGGGACAGGAGAGCTCCTACGAGCAGTACTTC	CSARGGQESSYEQYF
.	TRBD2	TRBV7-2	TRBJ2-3	TGTGCCAGCAGCTTAGCGGGGACTACCTACACAGATACGCAGTATTTT	CASSLAGTTYTDTQYF
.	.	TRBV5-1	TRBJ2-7	TGCGCCAGCAGCCTTCAGCCGGGGGGCGGGAACGAGCAGTACTTC	CASSLQPGGGNEQYF
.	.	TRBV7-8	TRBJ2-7	TGTGCCAGCAGCTTGGCTACTGTGGGGACAAAGGGCGAGCAGTACTTC	CASSLATVGTKGEQYF
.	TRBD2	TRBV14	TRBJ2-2	TGTGCCAGCAGCCAAGACCGACTAGCAGCGAACACCGGGGAGCTGTTTTTT	CASSQDRLAANTGELFF
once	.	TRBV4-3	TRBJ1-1	TGCGCCAGCAGCCGCCAGATATCCACGGAGGAAGCTTTCTTT	CASSRQISTEEAFF